This T cell receptor beta chain was profiled in a study of CD8+CD57+ T cells in acquired aplastic anemia. Patients who underwent sequencing had shown CD8+CD57+ cell expansion by flow cytometry. Looked up from germline, CDR1 is MGHDK and CDR2 is SYGVNS. V was pared by 1 base and J by 2 bases, with 17 bases between. CDR3 length equals 17 residues. Profiling of TCR beta VDJ combinations and CDR3 sequences used genomic DNA as template. TCRdb recomputed calls from the reads with MiXCR, one row per CDR3 protein. This table holds fewer than 250,000 distinct CDR3 sequences, less than 60% found once. The source of this sequence is a human donor with aplastic anemia. V gene TRBV25-1 combines with J gene TRBJ2-5, with a weak D call TRBD2 (6 bases). What was sequenced was sorted CD4+, CD8+, or CD8+CD57+ T cells (not recorded which) from PBMCs. The DNA for the CDR3 is TGTGCCAGCAGTGAATGGCGGGGACCAGCGGAGCAAGAGACCCAGTACTTC. Its translation: CASSEWRGPAEQETQYF.